Listed below are T cell receptor beta chains from one sample, sequenced in a study of Ad26.COV2.S vaccination and SARS-CoV-2 variants. TCRdb keeps only in-frame clones here, not all; method: immunoSEQ multiplex PCR. This table has 300,000 to 400,000 clones, 88% appearing once. This specimen consisted of peripheral blood, obtained in a trial of Ad26.COV2.S vaccine versus placebo. These receptor sequences come from a person between 18 and 65 years old who received the Ad26.COV2.S COVID-19 vaccine or a placebo. Both conserved end residues are trimmed from each CDR3. Clone size, where shown, is once, few, many, or a class for clones that have expanded.

>TRBJ2-3|.|TRBV6-5
ASSRSPWVDTQY
>TRBJ2-1|.|TRBV28
ASSWHLAGGPGNEQF
>TRBJ2-7|.|TRBV12-3/TRBV12-4
ASSFLPYEQY
>TRBJ1-1|.|TRBV12-3/TRBV12-4
ASRLTGNTEAF
>TRBJ2-2|.|TRBV7-9
ASSRTSANTGELF
>TRBJ1-4|.|TRBV15
ATSREVTEGLGEKLF
>TRBJ2-7|.|TRBV7-9
ASSLRGLAGPSYEQY
>TRBJ2-2|.|TRBV3-1/TRBV3-2
ASSQGGGAFTGELF
>TRBJ2-7|once|TRBV6-2/TRBV6-3
ASSRSGEQY
>TRBJ2-2|few|TRBV15
AATGLAGVGAGELF
>TRBJ1-1|.|TRBV3-1/TRBV3-2
ASSQVGPTEAF
>TRBJ1-2|.|TRBV28
ASTPHINYGYT
>TRBJ1-2|.|TRBV19
ASSIEDRTYGYT
>TRBJ2-6|.|TRBV19
ASSTGGDPSGANVLT
>TRBJ1-6|.|TRBV12-3/TRBV12-4
ASSLVSPLH
>TRBJ1-4|.|TRBV7-9
ASSFSGLRGEKLF
>TRBJ1-2|.|TRBV11-2
ASSLSDRGYGYT
>TRBJ1-1|.|TRBV29-1
SVRGGLERTEAF
>TRBJ2-7|.|TRBV6-4
ASSDSDQQIRDRGMREQY
>TRBJ2-7|once|TRBV5-5
ASSLAIAGGPVYYEQY
>TRBJ2-7|once|TRBV6-2/TRBV6-3
ASSYLGGSFEEQY
>TRBJ1-5|.|TRBV7-9
ASSFGLGNQPQH
>TRBJ2-7|.|TRBV10-3
AISEDRRPYEQY
>TRBJ2-2|.|TRBV28
ASTPPAGSSTGELF
>TRBJ1-5|.|TRBV28
ASSLTGDQPQH
>TRBJ2-2|.|TRBV5-1
ASRPPGLPPAGELF
>TRBJ2-5|.|TRBV28
ASSHTYRAQETQY
>TRBJ1-2|.|TRBV28
ASSQRRIGDYGYT
>TRBJ2-2|.|TRBV5-1
ASSSTGGVVNTGELF
>TRBJ2-7|once|TRBV6-2/TRBV6-3
ASSYGVDYEQY
>TRBJ2-1|once|TRBV5-1
ASRTSGRGLPGEQF
>TRBJ1-6|.|TRBV7-2
ASRRGQTDSPLH
>TRBJ1-6|.|TRBV5-4
ASSLVGTGYNSPLH
>TRBJ2-6|.|TRBV6-6
ASSARISGANVLT
>TRBJ1-1|many|TRBV15
ATSRRLRGEAF
>TRBJ2-7|.|TRBV3-1/TRBV3-2
ASSQGTREGRKGSYEQY
>TRBJ1-2|.|TRBV12-3/TRBV12-4
ASTSDRVYGYT